Here is one TCR beta chain with its context. This record comes from a study of CD8 T cells in Susac syndrome. CDR3 length: 14 residues. J lost 8 bases, V lost 6 bases, and 7 bases had no gene match. Germline CDR1 SGDLS, CDR2 YYNGEE. The sequenced target, TCR beta, came from blood CD8+ and CD4+ T cells. Negative isolation was used for CD8+ and CD4+ T cells, and FACS enrichment was applied to TEMRA cells. Reverse transcription of about 0.45 to 1 ug RNA used random hexamers. A multiplex approach, immunoSEQ multiplex PCR, amplified TCR beta CDR3 across 54 Vbeta and 13 Jbeta. TCRdb recomputed calls from the immunoSEQ multiplex PCR reads with MiXCR, one row per CDR3 protein. The sample consists of 150,000 to 200,000 distinct CDR3 sequences, 90% to 95% of them appearing once.

The gene calls are TRBV9 and TRBJ2-1, with TRBD1 matching 11 bases. This clonotype originated in a human donor with multiple sclerosis. The sample consisted of CD4+ T cells from PBMCs. CDR3 loop: CASKYGQGADEQFF. The CDR3 bases are TGTGCCAGCAAATACGGACAGGGGGCTGATGAGCAGTTCTTC.